What follows are 15 T cell receptor beta chains derived from one specimen sequenced in a study of cytotoxic CD8 clonotypes in ibrutinib-treated CLL. The data were produced by immunoSEQ multiplex PCR, yet TCRdb's version contains in-frame clones alone and is incomplete. The table records 150,000 to 200,000 clones, 72% of them present only once. Sequencing was performed on PBMCs, taken after 24 months of ibrutinib treatment. The receptors were sampled from a human donor with chronic lymphocytic leukemia.

This clone was recorded only once. The chain joins TRBV4-2 to TRBJ2-1; 11 nucleotides agree with TRBD2. With 1 base clipped from V and 1 base from J, the junction kept 9 bases outside the gene matches. The CDR3 runs to 19 residues. The V gene's germline CDR1 is LGHNA and CDR2 YNFKEQ. The CDR3 reads CASSQVLTSGSASYNEQFF. The DNA for the CDR3 is TGTGCCAGCAGCCAAGTTTTAACTAGCGGGAGCGCATCCTACAATGAGCAGTTCTTC.

The chain links TRBV12-5 to TRBJ2-1; D possibly corresponds to TRBD1 (6 bases). V lost 0 bases and J 3 bases, leaving 12 bases between the germline ends. The length of the CDR3 is 16 residues. Germline V CDR1 and CDR2: LGHNT, FRNRAP. CDR3 DNA sequence: TGTGCTAGTGGTTTGGTACGAGGACAGAGCTACAATGAGCAGTTCTTC. This translates into CASGLVRGQSYNEQFF.

The V gene is TRBV7-6, the J gene TRBJ2-2, with a tentative D call TRBD1 (8 bases). V lost 4 bases, J lost 3 bases, and 12 bases lay in between. The CDR3 is 15 amino acids. Germline V gene lookup returns CDR1 SGHVS and CDR2 FNYEAQ. CDR3: CASSWTGRDTGELFF. The CDR3 region has the DNA TGTGCCAGCAGCTGGACAGGGAGGGACACCGGGGAGCTGTTTTTT.

The chain uses TRBV27 and TRBJ2-1; 7 nucleotides agree with TRBD2. Trimming took 6 bases from V and 8 from J; bases not matched to a gene: 10. CDR3 size: 14 residues. Germline lookup yields CDR1 MNHEY and CDR2 SMNVEV (reference sequence). The CDR3 DNA reads as TGTGCCAGCAGCACGGGACTATTAGTGTATGAGCAGTTCTTC. It translates to CASSTGLLVYEQFF.

This clone was observed once. V and J are TRBV30 and TRBJ1-5; the D gene is possibly TRBD1 (5 bases). Deletions cut 7 bases from V and 1 base from J, with 14 bases between. Germline CDR1 is GTSNPN and CDR2 is SVGIG (reference sequence). The CDR3 contains 14 residues. The CDR3 loop reads CAFSTGGSNQPQHF. The CDR3 DNA is TGTGCCTTTTCGACGGGGGGGAGCAATCAGCCCCAGCATTTT.

The chain joins TRBV6-5 to TRBJ1-3, with a tentative D call TRBD1 (5 bases). This CDR3 has 15 residues. Germline CDR1 MNHEY, CDR2 SVGAGI. Trimming stripped 0 bases from V and 0 bases from J, with 6 bases between. CDR3 in amino acids: CASSYSGVSGNTIYF. The CDR3, as DNA: TGTGCCAGCAGTTACTCAGGGGTCTCTGGAAACACCATATATTTT.

The V and J genes are TRBV27 and TRBJ2-1; TRBD2 agrees at 13 bases. The ends lost 6 bases at V and 14 bases at J; junction bases unmatched: 7. Germline V gene data show CDR1 as MNHEY and CDR2 as SMNVEV (reference sequence). The CDR3 covers 13 residues. The CDR3 sequence: CASRGTSGTTEFF. CDR3 in DNA: TGTGCCAGCAGGGGGACTAGCGGGACTACGGAGTTCTTC.

V is TRBV28 and J is TRBJ1-5; 7 bases are shared with TRBD1. The J segment lost 2 bases and the V segment lost 6 bases, leaving 7 bases of the junction unmatched. This CDR3 comprises 15 residues. Germline lookup yields CDR1 MDHEN and CDR2 SYDVKM. Written as DNA, the CDR3 is TGTGCCAGCAGCTCAGGGGGTTGGGGCAATCAGCCCCAGCATTTT. Translated: CASSSGGWGNQPQHF.

The gene calls are TRBV9 and TRBJ1-1; no reliable D call. This CDR3 spans 11 amino acids. Per germline, CDR1 SGDLS and CDR2 YYNGEE. Trimming cost V 4 bases and J 10 bases, with 11 bases left between them. The CDR3: CASSPRRRAFF. CDR3 bases: TGTGCCAGCAGCCCCCGACGGAGAGCTTTCTTT.

V is TRBV5-4 and J is TRBJ2-1; the match to TRBD1 covers 8 bases. The CDR3 runs 14 residues. J lost 8 bases, V lost 0 bases, and 4 bases had no gene match. Germline V CDR1 and CDR2: SGHNT, YYREEE (reference sequence). The CDR3 DNA reads TGTGCCAGCAGCTTGGGGACAGGGCAGTATGAGCAGTTCTTC. Its protein product is CASSLGTGQYEQFF.

This chain connects TRBV18 to TRBJ1-2; 7 bases map to TRBD1. The germline CDR1 and CDR2 sequences are KGHSH and LQKENI. This CDR3 spans 15 amino acids. Trimming at V came to 3 bases and at J to 4 bases, leaving 8 bases not matched to a gene. CDR3 loop: CASSPDRVALYGYTF. DNA of the CDR3: TGTGCCAGCTCACCCGACAGGGTAGCTCTCTATGGCTACACCTTC.

In its sample, this clone was seen a few times. The chain employs TRBV7-5 and TRBJ1-1. TRBV7-5 is assigned pseudogene status. The CDR3 is made up of 15 amino acids. The DNA for the CDR3 is TGTGCCAGCAGCTTAGATCCCGGGTTTCGGGCTGAAGCTTTCTTT. Its protein product is CASSLDPGFRAEAFF.

The gene calls are TRBV30 and TRBJ2-7; 7 nucleotides align to TRBD2. The CDR3 is 14 residues long. CDR1 GTSNPN and CDR2 SVGIG come from the germline V gene (reference sequence). J lost 5 bases, V lost 0 bases, and 7 bases had no gene match. Written as DNA, the CDR3 is TGTGCCTGGAGTGTGTTGCGGGAGTCTAACGAGCAGTACTTC. Residues: CAWSVLRESNEQYF.

This clone was observed a handful of times. The chain combines TRBV5-1 with TRBJ2-7; 12 bases line up with TRBD2. The germline V gene encodes CDR1 SGHRS and CDR2 YFSETQ. The length of the CDR3 is 17 residues. The J segment lost 3 bases and the V segment lost 4 bases, leaving 11 bases of the junction unmatched. CDR3 sequence reads: CASSPGTSGFQDYEQYF. The DNA of the CDR3 is TGCGCCAGCAGCCCCGGGACTAGCGGGTTCCAAGACTACGAGCAGTACTTC.

The V call is TRBV9, the J call TRBJ2-3; the D is unclear. Germline CDR1 reads SGDLS; CDR2 reads YYNGEE. This CDR3 is 14 amino acids long. V shed 2 bases and J shed 3 bases, with 10 bases lying between them. CDR3 sequence: CASSVGKTTDTQYF. CDR3 in DNA: TGTGCCAGCAGCGTGGGGAAGACTACAGATACGCAGTATTTT. Based on the CDR3 plus reference TRBV9 and TRBJ2-3, the full variable domain is DSGVTQTPKHLITATGQRVTLRCSPRSGDLSVYWYQQSLDQGLQFLIQYYNGEERAKGNILERFSAQQFPDLHSELNLSSLELGDSALYFCASSVGKTTDTQYFGPGTRLTVL.